This TCR beta chain derives from a study of vaccination effects on CD4 cells after COVID-19. Study in general: Vaccine administered to participants consisted of two doses of either BNT162b2 or mRNA-1273.

Notes on this clone: Its antigen is undetermined.

Before sequencing, viral peptide pools were used by the ViraFEST assay to expand antigen-specific CD4+ T cells. CD4+ T cell isolation took place after 10 days of culture. The healthy vaccine recipients, who had no prior SARS-CoV-2 infection, showed negative nucleocapsid antibodies. V lost 3 bases and J 6 bases, leaving 18 bases between the germline ends. From germline, CDR1 is SQVTM and CDR2 ANQGSEA. The CDR3 has 14 residues. The table came from immunoSEQ multiplex PCR; TCRdb's copy has only in-frame clones and leaves some out. This sample has tens of thousands of clones, with roughly 70% found just once.

The sequences come from CD4+ T cells from PBMCs cultured with SARS-CoV-2 spike peptides, collected before COVID-19 vaccination. This TCR derives from a human donor who received a COVID-19 vaccine. V gene TRBV29-1 combines with J gene TRBJ2-7; tentatively, D is TRBD1 (5 bases). The CDR3 sequence is CSVEGRDLVGEQYF. Written as DNA, the CDR3 is TGCAGCGTTGAGGGCAGGGATCTTGTGGGCGAGCAGTACTTC.